Reported below is one T cell receptor (beta chain). Its antigen is still unknown. The CDR3 regions of TCR beta were amplified from RNA transcripts. A first-round RT-PCR of the TCR CDR3 used the HTBI primer set. MiXCR, run by TCRdb on the multiplex PCR reads, gives a single entry per CDR3 protein. The repertoire consists of about 160,000 distinct CDR3 sequences, with about a tenth occurring once and the leading ten covering approximately 20%. This sample stems from a study of T cells in Graves' hyperthyroidism and ophthalmopathy. General observations from the study: Model predictions of ophthalmopathy came a median around 6.5 months before onset.

The V gene lost 0 bases and the J gene lost 5 bases, with 16 bases spanning the gap. Germline lookup yields CDR1 SGHDT and CDR2 YYEEEE. This CDR3 has 16 residues. The receptor's source is a woman younger than 35 with Graves' hyperthyroidism that later progressed to Graves' ophthalmopathy. The sequenced material came from blood. The V and J genes are TRBV5-6 and TRBJ2-3; perhaps D is TRBD1 or TRBD2 (5 bases each). The CDR3 loop reads CASSLVTRELIDTQYF. The CDR3, as DNA: TGTGCCAGCAGCTTGGTGACCAGGGAGTTGATAGATACGCAGTATTTT.